The sequence of this TCR beta chain was determined in a study of T cells in Graves' hyperthyroidism and ophthalmopathy. This clonotype has only a few counts. What it binds is not known. A much more abundant neighbour one base away suggests this may be a read error. Broader study findings: Researchers found most expanded thyroid clonotypes above 0.001 in blood as well.

The cohort's ophthalmopathy patients, a group with duration under 3 months, had a Clinical Activity Score of at least 3 and a NOSPECS grade of at least 4. For the diagnoses, clinical symptoms, serum thyroxine and TRAb, thyroid ultrasound and orbital computed tomography were used. Extraction of PBMCs used 9 to 10 ml of fresh peripheral blood. Amplification of TCR beta CDR3 regions used RNA as the template. In the first-round RT-PCR of the TCR CDR3, the HTBI primer set was used. TCRdb called the multiplex PCR reads again in MiXCR, with one record for every CDR3 protein. The table lists 500,000 or so distinct CDR3 sequences, 15% to 20% of them singletons, with roughly 29% in the top ten. CDR1 and CDR2 from the germline V gene are SGHRS and YFSETQ. CDR3 length: 14 amino acids.

The V call is TRBV5-1, the J call TRBJ2-7; 13 nucleotides align to TRBD2. The last part of the DNA fits TRBJ2-1 better; the J call may be wrong. The source of this sequence is a woman in her 30s with Graves' ophthalmopathy. Sequencing was done on a sample of blood. The CDR3 reads CASSQGTSGDEQFF. CDR3 DNA sequence: TGCGCCAGCAGCCAAGGGACTAGCGGGGACGAGCAGTTCTTC.